A single sample gave rise to the 12 T cell receptor beta chains below, sequenced in a study of blood T cell repertoires in COVID-19. Here immunoSEQ multiplex PCR was the method, and the copy in TCRdb shows in-frame clones only, minus some. The sample lists some 230,000 clones, approximately 83% occurring once. Sequences were obtained from PBMCs or T cells enriched from blood (not recorded which). The source is a woman aged 35 to 49 with acute COVID-19.

This chain links TRBV7-9 with TRBJ2-1, with D possibly being TRBD2 (5 bases). Between the trimmed V and J ends, which lost 5 bases and 8 bases, there was a span of 10 bases. The length of the CDR3 is 12 residues. In germline, CDR1 is SEHNR, CDR2 FQNEAQ (reference sequence). CDR3 bases: TGTGCCAGCAGCCTGGGGAGAGATGAGCAGTTCTTC. This codes for CASSLGRDEQFF.

The chain employs TRBV4-2 and TRBJ2-5; 7 bases fit TRBD2. From germline, CDR1 is LGHNA and CDR2 YNFKEQ. CDR3 length: 18 amino acids. V was pared by 1 base and J by 4 bases, with 15 bases of the junction left unmatched. The DNA for the CDR3 is TGTGCCAGCAGCCAAGCTGAGGGTACGGGGGGACCCGGAGAGACCCAGTACTTC. Amino acids: CASSQAEGTGGPGETQYF.

This clone was detected only a few times. The rearrangement joins TRBV28 to TRBJ2-5; 7 nucleotides align to TRBD1. CDR3 length: 13 amino acids. Per the germline V gene, CDR1 is MDHEN and CDR2 is SYDVKM. The V and J ends lost 4 bases and 2 bases, in that order; junction bases with no gene match: 1. The CDR3 loop reads CASSSGQQETQYF. In nucleotides, the CDR3 is TGTGCCAGCAGTTCGGGACAGCAAGAGACCCAGTACTTC.

This chain joins TRBV4-1 and TRBJ2-1; 9 bases line up with TRBD2. J was trimmed by 7 bases and V by 4 bases; bases with no gene match: 11. Germline loops: CDR1 MGHRA, CDR2 YSYEKL. This CDR3 has 16 residues. Here the CDR3 reads CASSLSGLASTNEQFF. The DNA for the CDR3 is TGCGCCAGCAGCCTTTCGGGACTAGCTTCCACGAATGAGCAGTTCTTC.

The rearrangement joins TRBV29-1 to TRBJ1-1; TRBD1 aligns across 9 bases. The CDR3 is made up of 15 amino acids. The germline gives CDR1 SQVTM, CDR2 ANQGSEA. Trimming took 4 bases from V and 6 from J; bases not matched to a gene: 12. CDR3 DNA: TGCAGCGTTGGAGTCGTGACAGGGGGAGACGCTGAAGCTTTCTTT. This translates into CSVGVVTGGDAEAFF.

V is TRBV7-9 and J is TRBJ1-2; D unresolved. The CDR3 spans 16 residues. CDR1 is SEHNR and CDR2 is FQNEAQ in the germline V gene (reference sequence). Between the trimmed V and J ends, which lost 1 base and 4 bases, there was a span of 16 bases. CDR3 region: CASSLDGRTSSYGYTF. CDR3 DNA sequence: TGTGCCAGCAGCTTAGATGGCAGGACTTCCTCCTATGGCTACACCTTC.

This chain links TRBV3-1 (or the pseudogene TRBV3-2) with TRBJ1-1, with TRBD1 matching over 7 bases. Trimming cost V 4 bases and J 0 bases; bases outside gene matches: 11. CDR1 and CDR2 from the germline V gene are LGHDT and YNNKEL (reference sequence). The CDR3 loop spans 17 amino acids. CDR3 sequence (DNA): TGTGCCAGCAGCCCTATAAGCCTGACAGGGTTGAACACTGAAGCTTTCTTT. Residues: CASSPISLTGLNTEAFF.

The chain combines TRBV5-1 with TRBJ2-1; 15 nucleotides agree with TRBD2. Germline values: CDR1 SGHRS, CDR2 YFSETQ. The CDR3 consists of 18 residues. V shed 2 bases and J 7 bases; nucleotides not matched to a gene: 10. The CDR3 DNA sequence: TGCGCCAGCAGCTTCGGGACTAGCGGGAGGATGGGGCTGAATGAGCAGTTCTTC. Translating it yields CASSFGTSGRMGLNEQFF.

This chain connects TRBV15 to TRBJ2-5, with 9 bases matching TRBD2. This CDR3 contains 18 residues. V was clipped by 5 bases and J by 8 bases; unmatched bases: 21. CDR1 and CDR2 from the germline V gene are LNHNV and YYDKDF (reference sequence). In DNA form, the CDR3 reads TGTGCCACCAGCCGTCGACAGGGTAGTAGCGGGAGCCCCCCTACCCAGTACTTC. It encodes CATSRRQGSSGSPPTQYF.

This clone came up once. The chain joins TRBV19 to TRBJ1-6; D uncertain. The V end was cut by 3 bases, the J end by 6 bases, with 9 bases between. Per the germline V gene, CDR1 is LNHDA and CDR2 is SQIVND (reference sequence). The CDR3 runs 14 residues. The CDR3 bases are TGTGCCAGTAGTATCCCCGGAGCTAATTCACCCCTCCACTTT. This sequence encodes CASSIPGANSPLHF.

This clone is medium-sized within its sample. The genes are TRBV1 and TRBJ2-3; no DNA check was done on the table's D call, TRBD2. TRBV1 is an annotated pseudogene. The CDR3 length is 16 residues. CDR3 in amino acids: CTSSQDQASGTDTQYF. The CDR3 coding sequence is TGCACCAGCAGCCAAGATCAGGCTAGCGGCACAGATACGCAGTATTTT.

The chain joins TRBV4-1 to TRBJ1-4, with a weak D call TRBD1 (6 bases). CDR1 and CDR2 from the germline V gene are MGHRA and YSYEKL. This CDR3 is built from 16 residues. With 0 bases removed from V and 8 bases from J, the gap between germline ends came to 16 bases. CDR3 sequence: CASSQDGRDTIEKLFF. CDR3 bases: TGCGCCAGCAGCCAAGATGGGAGGGACACGATAGAAAAACTGTTTTTT.